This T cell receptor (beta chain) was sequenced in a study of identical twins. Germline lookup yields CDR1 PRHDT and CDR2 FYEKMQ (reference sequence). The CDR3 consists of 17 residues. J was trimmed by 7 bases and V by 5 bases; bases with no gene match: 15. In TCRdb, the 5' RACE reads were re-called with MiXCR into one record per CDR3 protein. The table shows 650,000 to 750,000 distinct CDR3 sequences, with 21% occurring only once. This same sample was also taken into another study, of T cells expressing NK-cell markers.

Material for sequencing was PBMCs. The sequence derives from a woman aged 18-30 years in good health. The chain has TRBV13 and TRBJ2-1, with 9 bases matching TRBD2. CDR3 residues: CASSIPVEAGGINEQFF. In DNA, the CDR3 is TGTGCCAGCAGCATCCCAGTCGAAGCGGGGGGCATTAATGAGCAGTTCTTC.